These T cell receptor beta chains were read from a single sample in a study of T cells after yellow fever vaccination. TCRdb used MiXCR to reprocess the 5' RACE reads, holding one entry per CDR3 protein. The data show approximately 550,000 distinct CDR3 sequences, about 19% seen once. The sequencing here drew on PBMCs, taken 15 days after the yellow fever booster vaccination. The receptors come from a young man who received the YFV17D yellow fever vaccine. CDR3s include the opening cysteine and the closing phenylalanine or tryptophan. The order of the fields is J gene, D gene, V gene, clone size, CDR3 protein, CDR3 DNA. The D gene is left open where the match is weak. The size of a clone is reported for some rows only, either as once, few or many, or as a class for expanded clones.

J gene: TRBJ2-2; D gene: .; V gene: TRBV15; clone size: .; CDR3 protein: CATSRGGNLNTGELFF; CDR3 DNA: TGTGCCACCAGCAGAGGAGGAAATCTGAACACCGGGGAGCTGTTTTTT
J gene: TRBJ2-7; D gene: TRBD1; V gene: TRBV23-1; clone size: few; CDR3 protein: CASSQSISHRGLRESSYEQYF; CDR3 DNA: TGCGCCAGCAGTCAATCGATATCCCACAGGGGGTTACGGGAGAGCTCCTACGAGCAGTACTTC
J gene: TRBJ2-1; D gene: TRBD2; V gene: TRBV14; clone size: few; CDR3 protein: CASSSELAGGQILYNEQFF; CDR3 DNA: TGTGCCAGCAGCTCAGAACTAGCGGGAGGTCAGATCCTCTACAATGAGCAGTTCTTC
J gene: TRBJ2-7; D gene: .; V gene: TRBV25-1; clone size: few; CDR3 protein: CASSDVRKIPPGEQYF; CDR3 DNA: TGTGCCAGCAGTGACGTCCGGAAGATCCCTCCTGGCGAGCAGTACTTC
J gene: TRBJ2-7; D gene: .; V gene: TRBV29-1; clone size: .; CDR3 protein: CSVEDRGEQYF; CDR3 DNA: TGCAGCGTTGAAGATCGAGGCGAGCAGTACTTC
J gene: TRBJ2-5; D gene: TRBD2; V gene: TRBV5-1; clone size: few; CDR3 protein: CASSLDGRALETQYF; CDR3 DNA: TGCGCCAGCAGCTTGGACGGGAGGGCCCTGGAGACCCAGTACTTC
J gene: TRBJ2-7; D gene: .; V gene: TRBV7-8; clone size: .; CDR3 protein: CASSPFLGLTYEQYF; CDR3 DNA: TGTGCCAGCAGCCCCTTTTTGGGATTGACCTACGAGCAGTACTTC
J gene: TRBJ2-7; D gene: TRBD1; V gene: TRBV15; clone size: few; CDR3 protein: CATSRGRDRGYEQYF; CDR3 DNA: TGTGCCACCAGCAGAGGTCGGGACAGGGGCTACGAGCAGTACTTC
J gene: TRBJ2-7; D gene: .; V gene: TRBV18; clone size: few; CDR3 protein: CASSFQTGRVEQYF; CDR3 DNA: TGTGCCAGCTCATTCCAGACAGGCCGAGTCGAGCAGTACTTC
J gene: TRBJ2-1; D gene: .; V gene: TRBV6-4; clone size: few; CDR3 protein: CATSSRTAISSYNEQFF; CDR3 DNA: TGTGCCACCTCCTCCAGGACAGCTATTAGCTCCTACAATGAGCAGTTCTTC
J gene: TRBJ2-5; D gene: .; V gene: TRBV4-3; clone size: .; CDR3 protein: CASSQDAAGRETQYF; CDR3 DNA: TGCGCCAGCAGCCAGGACGCCGCGGGACGGGAGACCCAGTACTTC
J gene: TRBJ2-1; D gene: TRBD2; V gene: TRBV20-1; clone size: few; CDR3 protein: CSASIAGGSNEQFF; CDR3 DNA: TGCAGTGCTTCCATAGCGGGAGGGAGTAATGAGCAGTTCTTC
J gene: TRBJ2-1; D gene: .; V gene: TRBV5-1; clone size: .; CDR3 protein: CASSLGGRLSSYNEQFF; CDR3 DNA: TGCGCCAGCAGCTTGGGGGGGCGGCTGAGCTCCTACAATGAGCAGTTCTTC
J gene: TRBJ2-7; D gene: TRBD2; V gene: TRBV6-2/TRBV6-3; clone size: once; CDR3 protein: CATRDSAGGFYEQYF; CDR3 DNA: TGTGCCACCAGAGATTCAGCGGGAGGGTTCTACGAGCAGTACTTC
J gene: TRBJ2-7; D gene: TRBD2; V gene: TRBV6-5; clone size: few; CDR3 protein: CASSYGSRAGGYEQYF; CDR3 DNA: TGTGCCAGCAGTTACGGTTCACGGGCGGGAGGGTACGAGCAGTACTTC
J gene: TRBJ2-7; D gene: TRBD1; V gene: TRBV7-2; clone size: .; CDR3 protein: CASSSKKGGNEQYF; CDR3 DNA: TGTGCCAGCAGCTCTAAAAAAGGGGGCAACGAGCAGTACTTC
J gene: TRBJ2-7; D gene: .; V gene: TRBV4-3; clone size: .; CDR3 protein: CASSPALGSSYEQYF; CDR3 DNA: TGCGCCAGCAGCCCAGCTCTGGGTTCCTCCTACGAGCAGTACTTC
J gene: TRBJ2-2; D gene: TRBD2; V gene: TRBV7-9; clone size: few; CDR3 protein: CALRPAGEGGELFF; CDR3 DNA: TGTGCCCTCAGACCAGCGGGAGAGGGCGGGGAGCTGTTTTTT
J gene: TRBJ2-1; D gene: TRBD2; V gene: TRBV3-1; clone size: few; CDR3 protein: CASRFGTSGGEQFF; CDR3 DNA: TGTGCCAGCAGGTTCGGGACTAGCGGCGGTGAGCAGTTCTTC
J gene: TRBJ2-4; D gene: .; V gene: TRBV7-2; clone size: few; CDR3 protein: CASSFVRGVGNIQYF; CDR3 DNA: TGTGCCAGCAGCTTCGTCAGGGGGGTTGGAAACATTCAGTACTTC
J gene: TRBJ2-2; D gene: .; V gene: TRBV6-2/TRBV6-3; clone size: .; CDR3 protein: CASSYPWGTPRDTGELFF; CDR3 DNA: TGTGCCAGCAGTTACCCCTGGGGCACCCCACGGGACACCGGGGAGCTGTTTTTT
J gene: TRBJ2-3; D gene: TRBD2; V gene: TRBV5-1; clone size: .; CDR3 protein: CASSYGLAGAEDTQYF; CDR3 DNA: TGCGCCAGCAGCTACGGACTAGCGGGAGCGGAAGATACGCAGTATTTT
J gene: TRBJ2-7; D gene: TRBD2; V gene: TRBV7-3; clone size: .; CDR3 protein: CASSLSGGTSGDYEQYF; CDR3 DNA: TGTGCCAGCAGCTTAAGTGGGGGGACTAGCGGCGACTACGAGCAGTACTTC
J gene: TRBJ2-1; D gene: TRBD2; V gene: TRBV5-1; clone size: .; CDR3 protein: CASSFVGRAEDEQFF; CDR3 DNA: TGCGCCAGCAGCTTCGTCGGGAGGGCGGAGGATGAGCAGTTCTTC
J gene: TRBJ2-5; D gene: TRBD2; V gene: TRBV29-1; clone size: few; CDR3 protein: CSVVGLGQETQYF; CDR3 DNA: TGCAGCGTTGTGGGACTAGGACAAGAGACCCAGTACTTC
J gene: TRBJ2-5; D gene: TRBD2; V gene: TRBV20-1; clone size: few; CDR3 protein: CSLTPRASGSIRETQYF; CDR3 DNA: TGCAGTCTCACCCCGAGGGCTAGCGGGAGTATTAGGGAGACCCAGTACTTC
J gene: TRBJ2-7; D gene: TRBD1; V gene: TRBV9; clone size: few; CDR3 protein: CASSHGQEPPLEQYF; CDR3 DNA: TGTGCCAGCAGCCACGGACAGGAGCCCCCCCTCGAGCAGTACTTC